This passage covers 3 T cell receptor beta chains from one sample sequenced in a study of beta chain features in type 1 diabetes. Expressed TCRB transcripts were sequenced after all isolated RNA was converted to cDNA. TCRdb's copy holds only in-frame clones and misses some; the assay was immunoSEQ multiplex PCR. This table holds about 320,000 clones, around 15% found once. Specimen: central memory CD4+ T cells from blood. Source of these receptors: a man aged 25 to 40 in good health.

There are a few counts of this clone. The rearrangement joins TRBV9 to TRBJ2-3; TRBD1 or TRBD2 may be the D gene (5 bases each). Germline CDR1 SGDLS, CDR2 YYNGEE. The CDR3 consists of 17 residues. V dropped 2 bases and J dropped 1 base, with 17 bases sitting between them. CDR3 protein: CASSVSSRGRRTDTQYF. The DNA of the CDR3 is TGTGCCAGCAGCGTTTCGTCGAGGGGCAGGCGCACAGATACGCAGTATTTT. The full variable domain, its missing parts supplied by reference TRBV9 and TRBJ2-3, is DSGVTQTPKHLITATGQRVTLRCSPRSGDLSVYWYQQSLDQGLQFLIQYYNGEERAKGNILERFSAQQFPDLHSELNLSSLELGDSALYFCASSVSSRGRRTDTQYFGPGTRLTVL.

The chain couples TRBV6-1 to TRBJ1-6; TRBD1 aligns across 8 bases. J gave up 5 bases and V 2 bases, and 8 bases lay outside the gene matches. This CDR3 is 17 amino acids long. From germline, CDR1 is MNHNS and CDR2 SASEGT. The CDR3 spells CASSELPGGANNSPLHF. CDR3 DNA: TGTGCCAGCAGTGAACTACCAGGGGGCGCAAATAATTCACCCCTCCACTTT.

The chain joins TRBV7-2 to TRBJ2-3; TRBD2 matches at 8 bases. The CDR3 is 16 residues long. Germline CDR1 reads SGHTA; CDR2 reads FQGNSA. The trim removed 0 bases at V and 4 bases at J, leaving 6 bases unmatched. The CDR3 DNA follows: TGTGCCAGCAGCTTAGCAGCCGGGAGGGTGGCAGATACGCAGTATTTT. Its translation is CASSLAAGRVADTQYF.